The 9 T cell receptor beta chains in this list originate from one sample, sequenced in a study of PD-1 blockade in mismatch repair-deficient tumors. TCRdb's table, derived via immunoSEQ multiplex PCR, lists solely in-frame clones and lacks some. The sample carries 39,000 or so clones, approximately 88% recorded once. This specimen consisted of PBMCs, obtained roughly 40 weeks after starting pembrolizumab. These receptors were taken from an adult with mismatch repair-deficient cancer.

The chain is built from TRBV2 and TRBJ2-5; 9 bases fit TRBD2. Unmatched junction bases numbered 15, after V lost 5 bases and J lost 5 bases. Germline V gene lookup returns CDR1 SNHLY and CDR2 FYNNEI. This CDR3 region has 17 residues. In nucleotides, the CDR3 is TGTGCCAGCAGTACTACTCCGGGACTAGCACTAGTTGAGACCCAGTACTTC. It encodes CASSTTPGLALVETQYF. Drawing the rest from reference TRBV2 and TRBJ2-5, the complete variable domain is EPEVTQTPSHQVTQMGQEVILRCVPISNHLYFYWYRQILGQKVEFLVSFYNNEISEKSEIFDDQFSVERPDGSNFTLKIRSTKLEDSAMYFCASSTTPGLALVETQYFGPGTRLLVL.

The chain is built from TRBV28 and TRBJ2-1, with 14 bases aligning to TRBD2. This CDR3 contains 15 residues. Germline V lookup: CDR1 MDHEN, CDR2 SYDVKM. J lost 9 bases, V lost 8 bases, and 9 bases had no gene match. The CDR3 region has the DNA TGTGCCAGCCTACTCAGGACTAGCGGGAGGAGTGAGCAGTTCTTC. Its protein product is CASLLRTSGRSEQFF. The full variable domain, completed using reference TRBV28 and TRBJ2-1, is DVKVTQSSRYLVKRTGEKVFLECVQDMDHENMFWYRQDPGLGLRLIYFSYDVKMKEKGDIPEGYSVSREKKERFSLILESASTNQTSMYLCASLLRTSGRSEQFFGPGTRLTVL.

The DNA for the CDR3 is TGCGCCAGCAGCCTATCGGGACAGGGAGGCACCGGGGAGCTGTTTTTT. Its protein product is CASSLSGQGGTGELFF. V and J are TRBV5-1 and TRBJ2-2; 9 bases are a match to TRBD1. The junction had 8 bases not matched to a gene; V was cut back by 4 bases and J by 4 bases. This CDR3 has 16 amino acids. Germline V lookup: CDR1 SGHRS, CDR2 YFSETQ. Variable domain in full (rest from reference TRBV5-1 and TRBJ2-2): KAGVTQTPRYLIKTRGQQVTLSCSPISGHRSVSWYQQTPGQGLQFLFEYFSETQRNKGNFPGRFSGRQFSNSRSEMNVSTLELGDSALYLCASSLSGQGGTGELFFGEGSRLTVL.

The CDR3 loop reads CASVDRGSEKLFF. In nucleotides, the CDR3 is TGTGCCAGCGTCGACAGGGGATCTGAAAAACTGTTTTTT. The chain carries TRBV21-1 and TRBJ1-4; the D call of TRBD1 is as the table states it, not checked on the DNA. TRBV21-1 constitutes a pseudogene. This CDR3 comprises 13 residues.

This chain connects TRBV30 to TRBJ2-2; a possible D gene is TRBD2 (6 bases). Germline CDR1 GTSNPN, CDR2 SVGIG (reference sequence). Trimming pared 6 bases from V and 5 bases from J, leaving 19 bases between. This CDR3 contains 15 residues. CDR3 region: CACPGTRGYTGELFF. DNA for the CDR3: TGTGCCTGCCCCGGGACTCGCGGGTATACCGGGGAGCTGTTTTTT.

CDR3 DNA sequence: TGTGCCTGGAGTAATATTAGGGGGACGCGGAATTCACCCCTCCACTTT. Protein sequence: CAWSNIRGTRNSPLHF. J is TRBJ1-6 and V is TRBV30, with D perhaps TRBD1 (6 bases). V was clipped by 2 bases and J by 7 bases, with 18 bases between them. The germline V gene encodes CDR1 GTSNPN and CDR2 SVGIG (reference sequence). The CDR3 has 16 residues.

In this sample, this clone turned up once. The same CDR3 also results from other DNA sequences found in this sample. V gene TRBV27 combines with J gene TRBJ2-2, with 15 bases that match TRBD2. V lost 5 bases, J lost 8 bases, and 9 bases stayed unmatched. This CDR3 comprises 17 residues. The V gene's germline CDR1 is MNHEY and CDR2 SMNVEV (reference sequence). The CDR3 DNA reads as TGTGCCAGCAGTCACCAAGGACTAGCGGGAGGGGCTGGGGAGCTGTTTTTT. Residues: CASSHQGLAGGAGELFF.

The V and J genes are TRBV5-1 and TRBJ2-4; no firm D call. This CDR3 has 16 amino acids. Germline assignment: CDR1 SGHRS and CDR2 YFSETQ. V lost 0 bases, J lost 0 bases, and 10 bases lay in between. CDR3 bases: TGCGCCAGCAGCTTGGTCGGGTCGATAGCCAAAAACATTCAGTACTTC. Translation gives CASSLVGSIAKNIQYF.

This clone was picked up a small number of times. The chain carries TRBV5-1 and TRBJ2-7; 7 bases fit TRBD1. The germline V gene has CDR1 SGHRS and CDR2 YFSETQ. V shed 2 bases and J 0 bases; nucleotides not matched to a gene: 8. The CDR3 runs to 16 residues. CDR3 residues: CASSLHRDSFSYEQYF. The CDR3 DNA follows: TGCGCCAGCAGCTTACACCGGGACAGTTTCTCCTACGAGCAGTACTTC.